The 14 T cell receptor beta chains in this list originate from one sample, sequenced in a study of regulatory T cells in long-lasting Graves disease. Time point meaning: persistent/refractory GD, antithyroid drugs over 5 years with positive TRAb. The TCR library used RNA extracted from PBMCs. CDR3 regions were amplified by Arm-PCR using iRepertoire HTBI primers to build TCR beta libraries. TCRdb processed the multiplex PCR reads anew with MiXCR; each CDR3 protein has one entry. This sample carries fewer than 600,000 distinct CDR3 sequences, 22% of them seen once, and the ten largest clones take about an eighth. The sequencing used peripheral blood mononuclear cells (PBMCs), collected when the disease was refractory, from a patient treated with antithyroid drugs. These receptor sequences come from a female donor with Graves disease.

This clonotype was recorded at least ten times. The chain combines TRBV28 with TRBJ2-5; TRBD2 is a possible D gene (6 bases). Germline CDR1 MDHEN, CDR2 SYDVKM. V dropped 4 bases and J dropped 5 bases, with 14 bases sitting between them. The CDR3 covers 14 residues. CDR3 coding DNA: TGTGCCAGCAGTTCCCAGCTCGGAGGGGAGACCCAGTACTTC. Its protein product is CASSSQLGGETQYF.

CDR3 in amino acids: CASSQDLRSPLHF. The CDR3 DNA is TGCGCCAGCAGCCAAGATCTGAGGTCACCCCTCCACTTT. The chain recombines TRBV4-3 with TRBJ1-6, with D hard to call. In germline, CDR1 is LGHNA, CDR2 YSLEER. The length of the CDR3 is 13 residues. V was clipped by 0 bases and J by 10 bases, with 7 bases between them.

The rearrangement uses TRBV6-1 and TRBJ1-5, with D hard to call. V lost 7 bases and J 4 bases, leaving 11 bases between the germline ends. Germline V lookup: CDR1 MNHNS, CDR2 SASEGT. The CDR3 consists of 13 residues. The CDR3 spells CASMRELNQPQHF. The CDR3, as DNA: TGTGCCAGCATGCGGGAGTTGAATCAGCCCCAGCATTTT.

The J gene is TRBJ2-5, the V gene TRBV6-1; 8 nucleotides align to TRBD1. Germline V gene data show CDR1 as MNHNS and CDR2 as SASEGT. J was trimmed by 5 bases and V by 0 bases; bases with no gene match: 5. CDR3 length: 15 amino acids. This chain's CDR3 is CASSEAGRGLETQYF. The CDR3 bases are TGTGCCAGCAGTGAAGCGGGCAGGGGGCTCGAGACCCAGTACTTC.

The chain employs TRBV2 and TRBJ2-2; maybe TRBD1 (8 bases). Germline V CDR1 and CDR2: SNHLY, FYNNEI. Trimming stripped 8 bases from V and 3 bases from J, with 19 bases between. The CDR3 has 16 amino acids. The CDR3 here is CASQGAGGADTGELFF. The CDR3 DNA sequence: TGTGCCAGCCAGGGGGCAGGGGGGGCGGACACCGGGGAGCTGTTTTTT.

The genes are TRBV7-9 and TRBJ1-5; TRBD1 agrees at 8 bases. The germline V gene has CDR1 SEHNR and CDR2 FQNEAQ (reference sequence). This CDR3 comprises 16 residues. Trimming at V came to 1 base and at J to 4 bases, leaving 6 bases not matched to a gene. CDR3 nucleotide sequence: TGTGCCAGCAGCTTAGTGCGACAGGGGCTTAATCAGCCCCAGCATTTT. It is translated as CASSLVRQGLNQPQHF.

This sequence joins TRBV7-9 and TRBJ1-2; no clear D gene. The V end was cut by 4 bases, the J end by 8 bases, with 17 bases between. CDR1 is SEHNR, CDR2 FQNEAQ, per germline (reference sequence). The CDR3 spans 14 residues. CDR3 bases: TGTGCCAGCAGCTCCCAGGTTCGCGCTGGGGGCTACACCTTC. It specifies CASSSQVRAGGYTF.

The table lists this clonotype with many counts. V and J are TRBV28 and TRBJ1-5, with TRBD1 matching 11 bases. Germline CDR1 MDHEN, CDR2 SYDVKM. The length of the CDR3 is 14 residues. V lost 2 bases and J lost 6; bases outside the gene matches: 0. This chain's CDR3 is CASSLGTGGQPQHF. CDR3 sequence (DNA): TGTGCCAGCAGTTTAGGGACAGGGGGTCAGCCCCAGCATTTT.

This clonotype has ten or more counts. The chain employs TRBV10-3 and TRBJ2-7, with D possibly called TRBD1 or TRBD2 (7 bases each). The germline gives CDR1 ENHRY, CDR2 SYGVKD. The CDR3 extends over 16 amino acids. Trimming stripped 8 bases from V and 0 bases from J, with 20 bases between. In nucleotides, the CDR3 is TGTGCCATCCTCGACCAGGGGGGGTCTTCCTCCTACGAGCAGTACTTC. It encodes CAILDQGGSSSYEQYF.

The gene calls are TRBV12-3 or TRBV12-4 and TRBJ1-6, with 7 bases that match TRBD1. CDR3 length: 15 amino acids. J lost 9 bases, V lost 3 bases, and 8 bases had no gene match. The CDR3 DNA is TGTGCCAGCAGTTTGGCGGGCCAGGGGGGTTCACCCCTCCACTTT. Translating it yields CASSLAGQGGSPLHF.

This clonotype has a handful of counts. CDR3: CASSWQIGSGELFF. The CDR3 DNA reads as TGTGCCAGCAGTTGGCAAATAGGATCCGGGGAGCTGTTTTTT. The chain carries TRBV6-9 and TRBJ2-2; D is unclear. This CDR3 is built from 14 residues. Germline lookup yields CDR1 MNHGY and CDR2 SVAAGI. Trimming removed 4 bases at V and 6 bases at J, with 12 bases between.

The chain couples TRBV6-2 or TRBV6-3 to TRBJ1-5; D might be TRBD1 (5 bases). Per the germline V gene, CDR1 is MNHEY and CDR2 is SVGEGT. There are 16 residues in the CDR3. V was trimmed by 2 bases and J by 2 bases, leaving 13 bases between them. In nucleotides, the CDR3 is TGTGCCAGCAGTTACCCCCAAGGGGAGGGCAATCAGCCCCAGCATTTT. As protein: CASSYPQGEGNQPQHF.

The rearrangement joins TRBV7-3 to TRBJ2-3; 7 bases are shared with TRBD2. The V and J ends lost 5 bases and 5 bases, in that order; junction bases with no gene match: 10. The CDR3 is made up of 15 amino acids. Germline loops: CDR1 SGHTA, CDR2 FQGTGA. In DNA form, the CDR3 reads TGTGCCAGCAGCCCGGGAGGCGGGCTGTTAGATACGCAGTATTTT. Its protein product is CASSPGGGLLDTQYF.

This CDR3 is CASSLVPRPYEQYF. The CDR3 region has the DNA TGTGCCAGCAGCTTAGTCCCCCGTCCCTACGAGCAGTACTTC. V usage is TRBV7-2 and J usage is TRBJ2-7; D gene ambiguous. The CDR3 runs to 14 residues. Trimming took off 1 base at V and 2 bases at J, with 9 bases between the two ends. CDR1 SGHTA and CDR2 FQGNSA come from the germline V gene. Full variable domain (remainder filled in from reference TRBV7-2 and TRBJ2-7): GAGVSQSPSNKVTEKGKDVELRCDPISGHTALYWYRQSLGQGLEFLIYFQGNSAPDKSGLPSDRFSAERTGGSVSTLTIQRTQQEDSAVYLCASSLVPRPYEQYFGPGTRLTVT.